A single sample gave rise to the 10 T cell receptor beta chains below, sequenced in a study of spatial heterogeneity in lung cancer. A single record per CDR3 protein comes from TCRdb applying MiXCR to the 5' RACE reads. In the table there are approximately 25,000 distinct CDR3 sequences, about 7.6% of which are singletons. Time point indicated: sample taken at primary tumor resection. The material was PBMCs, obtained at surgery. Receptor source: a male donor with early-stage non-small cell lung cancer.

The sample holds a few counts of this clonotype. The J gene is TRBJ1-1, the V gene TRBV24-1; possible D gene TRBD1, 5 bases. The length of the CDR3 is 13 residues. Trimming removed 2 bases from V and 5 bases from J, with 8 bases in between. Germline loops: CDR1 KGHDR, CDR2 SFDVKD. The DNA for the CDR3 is TGTGCCACCAGTGATTGGGGGGAGACTGAAGCTTTCTTT. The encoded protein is CATSDWGETEAFF.

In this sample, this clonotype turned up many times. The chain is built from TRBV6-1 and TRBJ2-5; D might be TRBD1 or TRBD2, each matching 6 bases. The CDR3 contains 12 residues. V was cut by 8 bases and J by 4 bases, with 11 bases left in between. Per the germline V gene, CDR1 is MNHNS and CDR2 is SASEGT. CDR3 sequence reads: CASGGPRETQYF. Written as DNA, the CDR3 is TGTGCCAGCGGGGGGCCGCGAGAGACCCAGTACTTC.

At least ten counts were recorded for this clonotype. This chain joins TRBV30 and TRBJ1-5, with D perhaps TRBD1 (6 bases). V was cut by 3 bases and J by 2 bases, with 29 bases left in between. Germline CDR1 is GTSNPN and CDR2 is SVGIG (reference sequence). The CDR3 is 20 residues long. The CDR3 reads CAWSAAYGGSLSSGNQPQHF. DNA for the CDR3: TGTGCCTGGAGCGCAGCCTATGGGGGCTCCCTTTCCAGTGGCAATCAGCCCCAGCATTTT.

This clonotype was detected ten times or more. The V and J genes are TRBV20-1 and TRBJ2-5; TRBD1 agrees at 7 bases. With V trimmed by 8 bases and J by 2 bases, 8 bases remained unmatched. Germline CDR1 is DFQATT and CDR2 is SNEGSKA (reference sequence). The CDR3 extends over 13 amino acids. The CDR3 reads CSPYGQVQETQYF. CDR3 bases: TGCAGTCCGTATGGACAGGTACAAGAGACCCAGTACTTC.

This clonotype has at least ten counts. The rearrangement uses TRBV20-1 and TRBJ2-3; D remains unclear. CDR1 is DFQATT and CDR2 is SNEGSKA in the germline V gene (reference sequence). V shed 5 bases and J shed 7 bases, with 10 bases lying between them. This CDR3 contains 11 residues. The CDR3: CSAPQWNTQYF. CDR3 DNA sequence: TGCAGTGCTCCCCAGTGGAATACGCAGTATTTT.

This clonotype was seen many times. The CDR3 bases are TGTGCCAGCAGCAGGACTAGCGGGCCGGGGGGGGAGACCCAGTACTTC. It codes for CASSRTSGPGGETQYF. The rearrangement joins TRBV28 to TRBJ2-5; 11 bases match TRBD2. Trimming cost V 6 bases and J 5 bases; bases outside gene matches: 11. CDR1 is MDHEN and CDR2 is SYDVKM in the germline V gene. This CDR3 comprises 16 residues.

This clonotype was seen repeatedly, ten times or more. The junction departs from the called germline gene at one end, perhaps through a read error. In DNA form, the CDR3 reads TGTGCTAGCAGTCTGGGACAGGGGTTCACCGGGGAGCTGTTTTTT. It yields the protein CASSLGQGFTGELFF. V gene TRBV7-7 combines with J gene TRBJ2-2; 10 bases align to TRBD1. Germline V gene data show CDR1 as SSHAT and CDR2 as FNYEAQ (reference sequence). The CDR3 covers 15 residues.

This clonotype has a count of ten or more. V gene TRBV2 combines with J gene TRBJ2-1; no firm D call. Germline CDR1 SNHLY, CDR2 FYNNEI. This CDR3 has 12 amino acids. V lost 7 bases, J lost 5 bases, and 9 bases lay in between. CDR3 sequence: CASTQVNNEQFF. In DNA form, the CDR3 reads TGTGCCAGCACGCAGGTAAACAATGAGCAGTTCTTC.

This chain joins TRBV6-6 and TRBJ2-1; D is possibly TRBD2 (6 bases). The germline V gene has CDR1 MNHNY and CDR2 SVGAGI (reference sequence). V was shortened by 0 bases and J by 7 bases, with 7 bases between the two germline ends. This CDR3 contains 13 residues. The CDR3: CASSYSRDNEQFF. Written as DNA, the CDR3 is TGTGCCAGCAGTTACTCGCGGGATAATGAGCAGTTCTTC.

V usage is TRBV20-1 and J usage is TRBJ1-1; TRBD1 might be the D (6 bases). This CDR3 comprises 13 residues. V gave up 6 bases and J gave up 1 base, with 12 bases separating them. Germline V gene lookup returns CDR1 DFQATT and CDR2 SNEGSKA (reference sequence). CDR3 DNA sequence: TGCAGTGCGGGGGGGCCATGGAACACTGAAGCTTTCTTT. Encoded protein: CSAGGPWNTEAFF.